This T cell receptor (beta chain) was observed in a study of blood T cell repertoires in COVID-19. The germline V gene encodes CDR1 SGHRS and CDR2 YFSETQ. This CDR3 spans 15 amino acids. Trimming cost V 0 bases and J 0 bases, with 9 bases left between them. This clone has more than one count but fewer than ten. Sequencing was performed with immunoSEQ multiplex PCR; in TCRdb, only in-frame clones are kept and a portion is missing. Of approximately 190,000 clones detected, roughly 82% appear once; the ten largest clones hold about 5.5%. The receptor comes from a woman aged 55-70 years with acute COVID-19. V gene TRBV5-1 combines with J gene TRBJ1-1; D is uncertain. The sequencing input was PBMCs or T cells enriched from blood (not recorded which). The CDR3 DNA reads as TGCGCCAGCAGCTTGGAGGCAGACATGAACACTGAAGCTTTCTTT. This encodes CASSLEADMNTEAFF.